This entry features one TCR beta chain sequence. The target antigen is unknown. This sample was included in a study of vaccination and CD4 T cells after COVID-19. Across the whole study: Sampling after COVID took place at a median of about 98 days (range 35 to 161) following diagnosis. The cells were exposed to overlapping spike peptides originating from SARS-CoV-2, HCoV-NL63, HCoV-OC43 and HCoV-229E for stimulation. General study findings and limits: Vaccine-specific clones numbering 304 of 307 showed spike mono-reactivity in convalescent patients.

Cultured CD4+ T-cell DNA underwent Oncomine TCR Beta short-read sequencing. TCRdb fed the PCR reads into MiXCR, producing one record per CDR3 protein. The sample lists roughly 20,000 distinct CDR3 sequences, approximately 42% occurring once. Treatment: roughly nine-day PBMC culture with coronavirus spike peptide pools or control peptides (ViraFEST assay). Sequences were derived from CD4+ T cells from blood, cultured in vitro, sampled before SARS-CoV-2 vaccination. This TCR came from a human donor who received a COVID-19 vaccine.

CDR3 sequence (DNA): TGTGCCAGCACTCGGGGCAGGACTCAAGAGACCCAGTACTTC. Its translation: CASTRGRTQETQYF. This chain joins TRBV6-1 and TRBJ2-5, with D perhaps given as TRBD1 or TRBD2 (5 bases each). Trimming removed 7 bases at V and 2 bases at J, with 14 bases between. The CDR3 has 14 residues. In germline, CDR1 is MNHNS, CDR2 SASEGT.